A selection of T cell receptor beta chains follows, all from one sample in a study of T cell responses to AZD1222 COVID-19 vaccine. The data were produced by immunoSEQ multiplex PCR, yet TCRdb's version contains in-frame clones alone and is incomplete. The sample lists about 150,000 clones, roughly nine tenths occurring once. The sequenced sample was peripheral blood, obtained on day 0 of MenACWY control vaccination. The origin of the receptors is an adult in good health. Each CDR3 is given with its conserved first and last residue. The D gene is left open where the match is weak. The listing skips clone size in some rows; elsewhere it reads once, few, many or a size class.

TRBV7-6	TRBJ1-1	-	TRBD1	TGTGCCAGCAGCCGACAGGGAGGTTTGAACACTGAAGCTTTCTTT	CASSRQGGLNTEAFF
TRBV10-3	TRBJ1-4	-	TRBD1	TGTGCCATCTCCCGAGGGGACAGTAATGAAAAACTGTTTTTT	CAISRGDSNEKLFF
TRBV19	TRBJ2-1	-	TRBD1	TGTGCCAGTAGTATAGATCAAGGCAGGGGGCAAGAGCAGTTCTTC	CASSIDQGRGQEQFF
TRBV13	TRBJ2-1	-	TRBD2	TGTGCCAGCAGCCGGGAAACGGGACTACTACGACCGGAGCAGTTCTTC	CASSRETGLLRPEQFF
TRBV28	TRBJ1-1	-	-	TGTGCCAGCAGTTTCGGGGGCTTGAACACTGAAGCTTTCTTT	CASSFGGLNTEAFF
TRBV12-5	TRBJ2-7	-	-	TGTGCTAGTGGTTTGGTCGCTGGGGCGGGCAATCTCTACGAGCAGTACTTC	CASGLVAGAGNLYEQYF
TRBV29-1	TRBJ2-7	-	-	TGCAGCGTTGAAGATAGGCGTACGGTCGGGCAGTACTTC	CSVEDRRTVGQYF
TRBV5-1	TRBJ2-1	-	-	TGCGCCAGCAGCTTGGGGGGGAGCTCCTACAATGAGCAGTTCTTC	CASSLGGSSYNEQFF
TRBV19	TRBJ1-1	-	-	TGTGCCAGTACCCCACAGGGCCGGGGTTGGTACACTGAAGCTTTCTTT	CASTPQGRGWYTEAFF
TRBV6-2/TRBV6-3	TRBJ2-7	-	-	TGTGCCAGCAGTTACTCGAACTTTGCCTCCGAGGGGTCCGAGCAGTACTTC	CASSYSNFASEGSEQYF
TRBV30	TRBJ1-3	once	-	TGTGCCTGGAGTGGAGTTGGAAACACCATATATTTT	CAWSGVGNTIYF
TRBV4-3	TRBJ1-6	-	TRBD1	TGCGCCAGCAGCCAAGATCTTGGGTCAGGGGGCTCCTATAATTCACCCCTCCACTTT	CASSQDLGSGGSYNSPLHF
TRBV24-1	TRBJ1-5	-	TRBD1	TGTGCCACCAGTGATCCCCACAGGGGAGAGAATCAGCCCCAGCATTTT	CATSDPHRGENQPQHF
TRBV19	TRBJ1-5	-	TRBD1	TGTGCCAGTAGTGACAGGGGGCTAAGCAATCAGCCCCAGCATTTT	CASSDRGLSNQPQHF
TRBV7-8	TRBJ1-2	-	-	TGTGCCAGCAGCTTATTAAGGGCGGGCAGGGCTTCAGAGGACTACACCTTC	CASSLLRAGRASEDYTF
TRBV4-3	TRBJ2-4	-	-	TGCGCCAGCAGCCAAGATGCAGGGCTAGACATTCAGTACTTC	CASSQDAGLDIQYF
TRBV28	TRBJ2-6	-	-	TGTGCCAGCAGTTTTCCGGGCTCTGGGGCCAACGTCCTGACTTTC	CASSFPGSGANVLTF
TRBV6-5	TRBJ1-2	-	TRBD1	TGTGCCAGCAGACCACAGGGGCGGTGGGGCTACACCTTC	CASRPQGRWGYTF
TRBV3-1/TRBV3-2	TRBJ1-1	-	-	TGTGCCAGCAGCGCCGACTCCGGAGGGAACACTGAAGCTTTCTTT	CASSADSGGNTEAFF
TRBV7-9	TRBJ2-1	-	-	TGTGCCAGCAGCTTTCAAGCGCACCTTTCCAATGAGCAGTTCTTC	CASSFQAHLSNEQFF
TRBV12-5	TRBJ1-1	-	-	TGTGCTAGTGGTTTGGAGCCGAACACTGAAGCTTTCTTT	CASGLEPNTEAFF
TRBV15	TRBJ2-2	-	-	TGTGCCACCAGCAGAACAACGGGACGGGAGCTGTTTTTT	CATSRTTGRELFF
TRBV5-1	TRBJ1-1	-	-	TGCGCCAGCATCCCGGACACGTTGAACACTGAAGCTTTCTTT	CASIPDTLNTEAFF
TRBV30	TRBJ1-4	-	-	TGTGCCTGGGGCAGGGTCACTAATGAAAAACTGTTTTTT	CAWGRVTNEKLFF
TRBV12-3/TRBV12-4	TRBJ1-3	-	-	TGTGCCAGCAGTGACACCGGAAACACCATATATTTT	CASSDTGNTIYF
TRBV9	TRBJ2-1	once	-	TGTGCCAGCAGCGTAGAGAATAGGAGGACACCGTCCAATGAGCAGTTCTTC	CASSVENRRTPSNEQFF
TRBV7-2	TRBJ1-3	-	-	TGTGCCAGCAGCTTAAGGCGGGCTGGAAACACCATATATTTT	CASSLRRAGNTIYF
TRBV2	TRBJ1-2	-	-	TGTGCCAGCAGTGCTGACGACTATGGCTACACCTTC	CASSADDYGYTF
TRBV11-2	TRBJ2-7	-	-	TGTGCCAGCAGCTTATCCAATGGGGGGTTATACGAGCAGTACTTC	CASSLSNGGLYEQYF
TRBV9	TRBJ2-7	once	-	TGTGCCAGCAGCGGCCGGGAGAGCTCCTACGAGCAGTACTTC	CASSGRESSYEQYF
TRBV6-5	TRBJ2-2	-	TRBD2	TGTGCCAGCAGTTACTCGACGGGGGGGCGTACCGGGGAGCTGTTTTTT	CASSYSTGGRTGELFF
TRBV7-3	TRBJ2-3	-	-	TGTGCCAGCAGCTTAGGTATATCCAGCACAGATACGCAGTATTTT	CASSLGISSTDTQYF
TRBV19	TRBJ2-7	-	-	TGTGCCAGTAGCCCCCAGCGGCTACCATCAAGTAGCGAGCAGTACTTC	CASSPQRLPSSSEQYF
TRBV7-2	TRBJ1-6	-	-	TGTGCCAGCAGCTTAGTGGTGGGGGCCTCCTATAATTCACCCCTCCACTTT	CASSLVVGASYNSPLHF
TRBV30	TRBJ1-2	few	-	TGTGCCTGGAGTGTACAACGGGGGGGCTATGGCTACACCTTC	CAWSVQRGGYGYTF
TRBV6-2/TRBV6-3	TRBJ2-7	-	TRBD1	TGTGCCAGCAGTTACTCGCCGGGACAGACCTACGAGCAGTACTTC	CASSYSPGQTYEQYF
TRBV6-5	TRBJ1-2	-	-	TGTGCCAGCAGGCCCGGACAGCTTAACTATGGCTACACCTTC	CASRPGQLNYGYTF
TRBV18	TRBJ1-2	-	TRBD1	TGTGCCAGCTCACCACCGGACAGGGGTACCAACTATGGCTACACCTTC	CASSPPDRGTNYGYTF
TRBV27	TRBJ2-3	-	-	TGTGCCAGCAGTTTGGCAGGTTACACAGATACGCAGTATTTT	CASSLAGYTDTQYF
TRBV14	TRBJ2-7	-	-	TGTGCCAGCAAACCTGGCCTAGGGTTCGAGCAGTACTTC	CASKPGLGFEQYF
TRBV28	TRBJ1-2	-	TRBD1	TGTGCCAGCAGTTTAGGGACAGGGTGGGCTGCTAACTATGGCTACACCTTC	CASSLGTGWAANYGYTF
TRBV11-3	TRBJ2-1	-	TRBD2	TGTGCCAGCAGCTTACAGAGTAGCGGGAGGAATCAGCAGTTCTTC	CASSLQSSGRNQQFF
TRBV7-9	TRBJ1-1	few	TRBD1	TGTGCCAGCAGCCTAGGACAGGGGGCGCGGGACACTGAAGCTTTCTTT	CASSLGQGARDTEAFF
TRBV10-3	TRBJ2-4	-	TRBD1	TGTGCCATCAGTGGCCCCCCCGGGGGACAGGCAGACATTCAGTACTTC	CAISGPPGGQADIQYF
TRBV11-2	TRBJ2-5	once	TRBD2	TGTGCCAGCAGCTTAGATATAGCGGGGGCCCAGACCCAGTACTTC	CASSLDIAGAQTQYF
TRBV2	TRBJ1-2	-	-	TGTGCCAGCACTACAACCAGGATGTCGGGCGGCTACACCTTC	CASTTTRMSGGYTF
TRBV4-3	TRBJ2-6	-	TRBD1	TGCGCCAGCAGCGAAGCGGACAGGGGCCCAGAATCGTCTGGGGCCAACGTCCTGACTTTC	CASSEADRGPESSGANVLTF
TRBV6-4	TRBJ1-2	-	TRBD1	TGTGCCAGCAGTGAAGGGGGACAGGTCTATGGCTACACCTTC	CASSEGGQVYGYTF
TRBV2	TRBJ2-1	-	TRBD2	TGTGCCAGCAATCGACTAGCGGCCTACAATGAGCAGTTCTTC	CASNRLAAYNEQFF
TRBV6-5	TRBJ2-1	-	-	TGTGCCAGCAGCGCCCCTAGCTCCTACAATGAGCAGTTCTTC	CASSAPSSYNEQFF